A single T cell receptor (beta chain) is shown here with its context. Germline V lookup: CDR1 SGHTA, CDR2 FQGNSA. Between the trimmed V and J ends, which lost 5 bases and 0 bases, there was a span of 9 bases. The CDR3 sequence is 14 residues long. The data stem from a study of blood T cell repertoires in COVID-19. Recovered participants had two consecutive negative NP/OP PCR tests, healthcare professional clearance, or symptom resolution. Original data processing: It was from reference gene primer amplification that nucleated cell counts were estimated. Data came from immunoSEQ multiplex PCR; TCRdb stores just in-frame clones and leaves some out. The DNA gave D and trimming, while V, J and clone size come from that table. The repertoire holds over 250,000 clones, with approximately 90% as singletons.

The material sequenced was PBMCs or T cells enriched from blood (not recorded which). This TCR was recovered from a man aged 40-55 years who had recovered from COVID-19. The chain couples TRBV7-2 to TRBJ2-3; D gene uncertain. The CDR3 sequence: CASSPPISTDTQYF. DNA of the CDR3: TGTGCCAGCAGCCCCCCTATAAGCACAGATACGCAGTATTTT.